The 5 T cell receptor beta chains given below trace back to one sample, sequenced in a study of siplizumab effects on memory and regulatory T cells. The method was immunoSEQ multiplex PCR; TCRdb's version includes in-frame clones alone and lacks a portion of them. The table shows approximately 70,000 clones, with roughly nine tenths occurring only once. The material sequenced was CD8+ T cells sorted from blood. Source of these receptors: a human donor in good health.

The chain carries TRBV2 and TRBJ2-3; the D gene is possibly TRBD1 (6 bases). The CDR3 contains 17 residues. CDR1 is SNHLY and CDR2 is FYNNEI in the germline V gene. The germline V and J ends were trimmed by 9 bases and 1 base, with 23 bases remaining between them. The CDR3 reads CASPGQGNNGGTDTQYF. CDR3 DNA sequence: TGTGCCAGTCCCGGGCAGGGGAACAACGGTGGCACAGATACGCAGTATTTT. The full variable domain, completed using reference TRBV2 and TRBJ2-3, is EPEVTQTPSHQVTQMGQEVILRCVPISNHLYFYWYRQILGQKVEFLVSFYNNEISEKSEIFDDQFSVERPDGSNFTLKIRSTKLEDSAMYFCASPGQGNNGGTDTQYFGPGTRLTVL.

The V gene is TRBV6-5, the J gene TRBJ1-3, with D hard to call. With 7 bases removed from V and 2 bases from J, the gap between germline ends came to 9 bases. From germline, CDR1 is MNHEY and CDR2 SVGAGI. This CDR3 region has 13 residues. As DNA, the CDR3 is TGTGCCAGCACCTTGGGCCCTGGAAACACCATATATTTT. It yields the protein CASTLGPGNTIYF.

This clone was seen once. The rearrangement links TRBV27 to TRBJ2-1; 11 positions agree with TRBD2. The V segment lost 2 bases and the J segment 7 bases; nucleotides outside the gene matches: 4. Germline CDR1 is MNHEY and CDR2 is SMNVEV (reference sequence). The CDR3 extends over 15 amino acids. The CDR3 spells CASSLVAGGINEQFF. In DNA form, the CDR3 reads TGTGCCAGCAGTTTAGTAGCGGGGGGGATAAATGAGCAGTTCTTC.

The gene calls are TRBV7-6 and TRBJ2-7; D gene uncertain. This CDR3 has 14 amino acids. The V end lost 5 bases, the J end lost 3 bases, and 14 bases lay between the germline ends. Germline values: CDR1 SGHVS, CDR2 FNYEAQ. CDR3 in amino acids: CASSPPRQLYEQYF. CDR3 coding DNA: TGTGCCAGCAGCCCCCCTCGCCAGCTCTACGAGCAGTACTTC. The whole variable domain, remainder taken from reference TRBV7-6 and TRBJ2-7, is GAGVSQSPRYKVTKRGQDVALRCDPISGHVSLYWYRQALGQGPEFLTYFNYEAQQDKSGLPNDRFSAERPEGSISTLTIQRTEQRDSAMYRCASSPPRQLYEQYFGPGTRLTVT.

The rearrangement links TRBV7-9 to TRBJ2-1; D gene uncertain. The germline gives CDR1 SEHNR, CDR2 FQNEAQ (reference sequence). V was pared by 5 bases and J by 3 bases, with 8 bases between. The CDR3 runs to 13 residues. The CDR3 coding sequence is TGTGCCAGCAGCAACGTCGGCTACAATGAGCAGTTCTTC. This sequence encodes CASSNVGYNEQFF.